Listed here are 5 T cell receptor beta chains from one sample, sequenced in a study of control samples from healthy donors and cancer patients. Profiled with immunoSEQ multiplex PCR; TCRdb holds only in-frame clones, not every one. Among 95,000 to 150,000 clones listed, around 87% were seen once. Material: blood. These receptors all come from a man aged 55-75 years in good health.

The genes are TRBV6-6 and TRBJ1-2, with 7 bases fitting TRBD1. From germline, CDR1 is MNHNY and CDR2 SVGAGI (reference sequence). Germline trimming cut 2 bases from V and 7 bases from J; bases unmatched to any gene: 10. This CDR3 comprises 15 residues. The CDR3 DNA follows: TGTGCCAGCAGTTACGCGACAGGGAATGGTGGTGGCTACACCTTC. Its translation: CASSYATGNGGGYTF.

DNA of the CDR3: TGTGCCAGCAGCCTTTCGGGGGGCCCCTACGAGCAGTACTTC. It translates to CASSLSGGPYEQYF. The rearrangement links TRBV3-1 (or the pseudogene TRBV3-2) to TRBJ2-7; a weak D match, TRBD2 (7 bases). The germline V and J ends were trimmed by 4 bases and 2 bases, with 12 bases remaining between them. The CDR3 is made up of 14 amino acids. Germline V gene lookup returns CDR1 LGHDT and CDR2 YNNKEL (reference sequence).

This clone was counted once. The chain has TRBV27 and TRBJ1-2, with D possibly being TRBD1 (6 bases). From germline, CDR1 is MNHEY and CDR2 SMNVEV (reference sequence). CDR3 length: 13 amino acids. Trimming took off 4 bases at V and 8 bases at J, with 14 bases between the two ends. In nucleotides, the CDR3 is TGTGCCAGCAGTTCTGGGGGGGGGCGAGGCTACACCTTC. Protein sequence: CASSSGGGRGYTF.

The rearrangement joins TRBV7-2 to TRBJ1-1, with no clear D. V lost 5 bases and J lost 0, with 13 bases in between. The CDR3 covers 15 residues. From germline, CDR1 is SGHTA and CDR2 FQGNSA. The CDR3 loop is CASSPAPGVNTEAFF. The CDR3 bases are TGTGCCAGCAGCCCCGCCCCCGGGGTGAACACTGAAGCTTTCTTT.

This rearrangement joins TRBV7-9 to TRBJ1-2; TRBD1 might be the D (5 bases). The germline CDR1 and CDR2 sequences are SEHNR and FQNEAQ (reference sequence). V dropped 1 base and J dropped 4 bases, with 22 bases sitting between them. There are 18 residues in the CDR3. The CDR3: CASSLVGTYSTDSYGYTF. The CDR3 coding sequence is TGTGCCAGCAGCTTAGTGGGGACTTACTCGACAGATAGCTATGGCTACACCTTC.